These 23 T cell receptor beta chains came from one sample sequenced in a study of cytomegalovirus exposure and HLA in healthy donors (dated by TCRdb to 2016 to 2017). Library preparation used the immunoSEQ multiplex PCR assay. The multiplex PCR relied on a mix of 60 forward primers for TCR Vbeta segments and 13 reverse primers for TCR Jbeta segments. TCRdb's version of the immuneACCESS table is confined to in-frame rearrangements and falls short of the full clone set. An unresolved V gene accounts for under half of the shortfall where checked; the remainder is of unknown origin. The sample table records about 150,000 clones; approximately 80% of these occur just once. The ten largest clones represent roughly 13% of the sample. The specimen sequenced was PBMCs. These receptors were obtained from a young man in good health and CMV-seropositive.

The chain is built from TRBV4-2 and TRBJ1-3; TRBD1 is a possible D gene (6 bases). Trimming shortened V by 0 bases and J by 3 bases, and 12 bases separated the two germline ends. This CDR3 comprises 16 residues. Germline CDR1 is LGHNA and CDR2 is YNFKEQ. Written as DNA, the CDR3 is TGTGCCAGCAGCCAAGATCTTGTCAGGGGTGGAAACACCATATATTTT. Its translation is CASSQDLVRGGNTIYF.

The chain employs TRBV19 and TRBJ1-4; 7 nucleotides line up with TRBD1. Trimming took 4 bases from V and 1 from J; bases not matched to a gene: 6. CDR3 length: 16 residues. Germline V gives CDR1 LNHDA, CDR2 SQIVND (reference sequence). The CDR3 spells CASSKGTDGTNEKLFF. The CDR3 nucleotides read TGTGCCAGTAGTAAAGGGACAGACGGAACTAATGAAAAACTGTTTTTT.

This clone was seen only once. The CDR3 bases are TGTGCCAGTAGTATGTTGACAGGGGGTTGGACTGAAGCTTTCTTT. Amino acids: CASSMLTGGWTEAFF. The chain couples TRBV19 to TRBJ1-1; 9 nucleotides line up with TRBD1. CDR3 length equals 15 residues. Germline lookup yields CDR1 LNHDA and CDR2 SQIVND (reference sequence). Trimming removed 3 bases from V and 5 bases from J; junction bases left unmatched: 7.

This clone was detected many times. The CDR3 region has the DNA TGTGCCTGGAGTGTACTTGGCAATCAGCCCCAGCATTTT. Encoded protein: CAWSVLGNQPQHF. The genes are TRBV30 and TRBJ1-5; D ambiguous. The germline V gene encodes CDR1 GTSNPN and CDR2 SVGIG (reference sequence). V lost 0 bases and J lost 2, with 5 bases in between. The CDR3 extends over 13 amino acids.

The chain combines TRBV6-1 with TRBJ1-4; maybe TRBD1 (5 bases). Trimming removed 4 bases from V and 4 bases from J, with 13 bases in between. The CDR3 loop spans 15 amino acids. CDR1 and CDR2 from the germline V gene are MNHNS and SASEGT. The CDR3 loop is CASSGRGRFNEKLFF. The CDR3 bases are TGTGCCAGCAGTGGGAGGGGACGGTTTAATGAAAAACTGTTTTTT.

In its sample, this clone was seen a few times. The chain couples TRBV11-3 to TRBJ1-1; D may be TRBD1 (5 bases). This CDR3 comprises 14 residues. V was trimmed by 2 bases and J by 3 bases, leaving 10 bases between them. Germline CDR1 reads SGHNT; CDR2 reads YENEEA. CDR3 sequence reads: CASSLFGGDTEAFF. CDR3 in DNA: TGTGCCAGCAGCTTATTCGGGGGAGACACTGAAGCTTTCTTT.

This clone appeared a single time. The chain links TRBV2 to TRBJ1-3, with D possibly TRBD1 on 6 matching bases. This CDR3 region has 13 residues. The germline CDR1 and CDR2 sequences are SNHLY and FYNNEI. V lost 4 bases, J lost 4 bases, and 8 bases lay in between. CDR3 DNA: TGTGCCAGCAGTGTCGACAGGGGAAACACCATATATTTT. This translates into CASSVDRGNTIYF.

Of note for this clone: At one end, the junction sequence differs from germline, possibly due to a read error. V usage is TRBV7-9 and J usage is TRBJ1-5, with D uncertain. Germline values: CDR1 SEHNR, CDR2 FQNEAQ (reference sequence). This CDR3 comprises 12 residues. DNA of the CDR3: TGTTCCAGCAGTCACAACCGGGAGCCCCAGCATTTT. Protein: CSSSHNREPQHF. Together with reference TRBV7-9 and TRBJ1-5, the CDR3 gives the full variable domain: DTGVSQNPRHKITKRGQNVTFRCDPISEHNRLYWYRQTLGQGPEFLTYFQNEAQLEKSRLLSDRFSAERPKGSFSTLEIQRTEQGDSAMYLCSSSHNREPQHFGDGTRLSIL.

The chain combines TRBV5-6 with TRBJ1-5; D unresolved. V lost 3 bases and J lost 2, with 15 bases in between. The V gene's germline CDR1 is SGHDT and CDR2 YYEEEE. The CDR3 runs 16 residues. The CDR3 DNA reads as TGTGCCAGCAGCTCCCTTAGTTTGTCGGGCAATCAGCCCCAGCATTTT. It specifies CASSSLSLSGNQPQHF.

The gene calls are TRBV28 and TRBJ2-5, with 10 bases identical to TRBD2. Trimming removed 3 bases from V and 2 bases from J; junction bases left unmatched: 15. The germline V gene encodes CDR1 MDHEN and CDR2 SYDVKM. The CDR3 extends over 19 amino acids. CDR3 protein: CASSFPRGASGSRQETQYF. CDR3 bases: TGTGCCAGCAGTTTCCCCCGAGGTGCTAGCGGGAGCCGGCAAGAGACCCAGTACTTC.

The chain couples TRBV7-2 to TRBJ2-3, with 7 bases identical to TRBD1. The CDR3 is 18 amino acids. Losses at the gene ends were 5 bases for V and 4 bases for J; bases not matched to a gene: 18. Germline values: CDR1 SGHTA, CDR2 FQGNSA. The chain's CDR3 is CASSPAPRDSKFADTQYF. CDR3 bases: TGTGCCAGCAGCCCGGCCCCCAGGGACAGCAAATTCGCAGATACGCAGTATTTT.

The chain is built from TRBV5-6 and TRBJ2-7; TRBD1 agrees at 9 bases. The CDR3 is 14 residues long. Looked up from germline, CDR1 is SGHDT and CDR2 is YYEEEE. V shed 0 bases and J 5 bases; nucleotides not matched to a gene: 3. In nucleotides, the CDR3 is TGTGCCAGCAGCTTGGACAGGGGGCGGAACGAGCAGTACTTC. Amino acids: CASSLDRGRNEQYF.

The chain is built from TRBV6-6 and TRBJ1-5, with a weak D call TRBD1 (5 bases). The germline CDR1 and CDR2 sequences are MNHNY and SVGAGI (reference sequence). This CDR3 contains 13 residues. The V and J ends lost 2 bases and 5 bases respectively, with 7 bases between them. The CDR3 loop reads CASSYAQDQPQHF. The CDR3 coding sequence is TGTGCCAGCAGTTACGCACAGGATCAGCCCCAGCATTTT.

V gene TRBV30 combines with J gene TRBJ2-1; TRBD2 matches 9 bases. Germline V gene sequence: CDR1 GTSNPN, CDR2 SVGIG (reference sequence). The CDR3 loop spans 12 amino acids. The DNA of the CDR3 is TGTGGGAGCGGGAGGTCCTACAATGAGCAGTTCTTC. It specifies CGSGRSYNEQFF.

This chain links TRBV11-2 with TRBJ1-1; D gene unclear. Germline CDR1 SGHAT, CDR2 FQNNGV. The CDR3 extends over 15 amino acids. Deletions cut 5 bases from V and 6 bases from J, with 19 bases between. CDR3 residues: CASSPIYSGVAEAFF. DNA of the CDR3: TGTGCCAGCAGCCCGATCTATTCAGGTGTCGCTGAAGCTTTCTTT.

The chain recombines TRBV15 with TRBJ2-2; unclear D gene. Trimming cost V 0 bases and J 4 bases, with 6 bases left between them. This CDR3 comprises 14 residues. Germline V CDR1 and CDR2: LNHNV, YYDKDF (reference sequence). CDR3 residues: CATSRERSTGELFF. The CDR3 region has the DNA TGTGCCACCAGCAGAGAACGGTCCACCGGGGAGCTGTTTTTT. Full variable domain (missing parts from reference TRBV15 and TRBJ2-2): DAMVIQNPRYQVTQFGKPVTLSCSQTLNHNVMYWYQQKSSQAPKLLFHYYDKDFNNEADTPDNFQSRRPNTSFCFLDIRSPGLGDTAMYLCATSRERSTGELFFGEGSRLTVL.

This chain connects TRBV6-5 to TRBJ2-5, with D unclear. Trimming stripped 0 bases from V and 1 base from J, with 12 bases between. The CDR3 is made up of 16 amino acids. In germline, CDR1 is MNHEY, CDR2 SVGAGI. The CDR3 loop is CASSYSYARSQETQYF. The CDR3 coding sequence is TGTGCCAGCAGTTACTCGTACGCGCGGTCCCAAGAGACCCAGTACTTC.

The chain is built from TRBV5-1 and TRBJ1-1, with 8 bases lining up with TRBD1. The V and J ends lost 2 bases and 3 bases, in that order; junction bases with no gene match: 3. This CDR3 is built from 14 residues. CDR1 and CDR2 (germline): SGHRS, YFSETQ. The CDR3 sequence is CASSLGTGYTEAFF. The CDR3 bases are TGCGCCAGCAGCTTAGGGACAGGATACACTGAAGCTTTCTTT.

The rearrangement uses TRBV12-1 and TRBJ2-2; the DNA was not used to check the table's D call, TRBD1. TRBV12-1 is noted as a pseudogene. CDR3 size: 18 residues. CDR3: CASSSIHHDFGAPGELFF. As DNA, the CDR3 is TGTGCCAGCAGCTCAATACACCACGACTTTGGGGCCCCCGGGGAGCTGTTTTTT.

This sequence joins TRBV6-1 and TRBJ1-4, with 12 nucleotides matching TRBD1. V was clipped by 1 base and J by 7 bases; unmatched bases: 7. The CDR3 totals 17 residues. The germline V gene has CDR1 MNHNS and CDR2 SASEGT. The CDR3 region is CASSEDSGTGGREKLFF. CDR3 in DNA: TGTGCCAGCAGTGAAGACTCCGGGACAGGGGGCCGTGAAAAACTGTTTTTT.

The table lists this clone with a count of one. The rearrangement uses TRBV5-1 and TRBJ2-1; 15 bases line up with TRBD2. J gave up 0 bases and V 4 bases, and 5 bases lay outside the gene matches. The CDR3 length is 18 residues. The V gene's germline CDR1 is SGHRS and CDR2 YFSETQ. In nucleotides, the CDR3 is TGCGCCAGCAGCGAGGGACTAGCGGGAGGAAGCTCCTACAATGAGCAGTTCTTC. Translated, it gives CASSEGLAGGSSYNEQFF.

The V and J genes are TRBV19 and TRBJ2-1; tentatively, D is TRBD2 (5 bases). Germline CDR1 LNHDA, CDR2 SQIVND (reference sequence). The length of the CDR3 is 16 residues. V was cut by 5 bases and J by 9 bases, with 23 bases left in between. DNA of the CDR3: TGTGCCAGTAGTTCCCCTCTACTAGTGAGGGATGGTGAGCAGTTCTTC. Translated, it gives CASSSPLLVRDGEQFF.

The chain carries TRBV5-5 and TRBJ2-5, with 10 bases that match TRBD2. J lost 5 bases, V lost 1 base, and 8 bases had no gene match. Germline-derived CDR1 and CDR2 are SGHKS and YYEKEE (reference sequence). The CDR3 sequence is 16 residues long. The CDR3 bases are TGTGCCAGCAGCTTGCGGCTAGCGGGAGTCCGCGAGACCCAGTACTTC. Amino acids: CASSLRLAGVRETQYF.